This T cell receptor (beta chain) is from a study of Ad26.COV2.S vaccination and SARS-CoV-2 variants. Remarks on this clone: Its antigen is not identified.

The CDR3 is made up of 15 amino acids. V was clipped by 0 bases and J by 6 bases, with 16 bases between them. The germline V gene encodes CDR1 SGHNT and CDR2 YYREEE (reference sequence). Data came from immunoSEQ multiplex PCR; TCRdb stores just in-frame clones and leaves some out. The table lists more than 85,000 clones, around three quarters of them singletons. General observations from the study: Substantial breadth was reportedly displayed by spike-specific CD8+ and CD4+ T cell responses after vaccination. Measurements of TCR breadth and depth may have given underestimates of the total T cell responses. It was vaccine recipients, not placebo recipients, who had the higher spike-specific TCR breadth.

The starting material was peripheral blood, obtained after recovery from COVID-19. The clonotype comes from a human donor who had recovered from COVID-19. This chain uses TRBV5-4 with TRBJ2-7; D is possibly TRBD1 or TRBD2 (6 bases each). The CDR3 loop is CASSLDGQPGGEQYF. The CDR3 DNA reads TGTGCCAGCAGCTTGGACGGACAGCCCGGGGGCGAGCAGTACTTC. Drawing the rest from reference TRBV5-4 and TRBJ2-7, the complete variable domain is ETGVTQSPTHLIKTRGQQVTLRCSSQSGHNTVSWYQQALGQGPQFIFQYYREEENGRGNFPPRFSGLQFPNYSSELNVNALELDDSALYLCASSLDGQPGGEQYFGPGTRLTVT.